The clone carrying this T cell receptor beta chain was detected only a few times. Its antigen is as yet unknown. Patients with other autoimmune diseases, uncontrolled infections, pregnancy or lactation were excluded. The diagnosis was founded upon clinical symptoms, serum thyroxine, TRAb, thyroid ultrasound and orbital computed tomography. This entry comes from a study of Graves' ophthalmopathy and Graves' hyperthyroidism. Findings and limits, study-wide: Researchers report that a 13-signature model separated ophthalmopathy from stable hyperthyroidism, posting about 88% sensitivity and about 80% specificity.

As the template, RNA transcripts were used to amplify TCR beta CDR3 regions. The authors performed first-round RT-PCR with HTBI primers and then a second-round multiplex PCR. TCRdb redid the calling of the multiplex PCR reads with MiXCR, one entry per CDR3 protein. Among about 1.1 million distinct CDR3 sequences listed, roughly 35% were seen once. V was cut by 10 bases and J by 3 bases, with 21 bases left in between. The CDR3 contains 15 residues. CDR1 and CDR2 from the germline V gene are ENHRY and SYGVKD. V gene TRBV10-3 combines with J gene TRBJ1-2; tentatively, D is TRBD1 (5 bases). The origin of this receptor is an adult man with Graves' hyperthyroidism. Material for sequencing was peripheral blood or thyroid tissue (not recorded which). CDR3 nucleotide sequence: TGTGCCAGCAGCCCGGGTCTTTGGGGGGACTATGGCTACACCTTC. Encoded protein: CASSPGLWGDYGYTF.